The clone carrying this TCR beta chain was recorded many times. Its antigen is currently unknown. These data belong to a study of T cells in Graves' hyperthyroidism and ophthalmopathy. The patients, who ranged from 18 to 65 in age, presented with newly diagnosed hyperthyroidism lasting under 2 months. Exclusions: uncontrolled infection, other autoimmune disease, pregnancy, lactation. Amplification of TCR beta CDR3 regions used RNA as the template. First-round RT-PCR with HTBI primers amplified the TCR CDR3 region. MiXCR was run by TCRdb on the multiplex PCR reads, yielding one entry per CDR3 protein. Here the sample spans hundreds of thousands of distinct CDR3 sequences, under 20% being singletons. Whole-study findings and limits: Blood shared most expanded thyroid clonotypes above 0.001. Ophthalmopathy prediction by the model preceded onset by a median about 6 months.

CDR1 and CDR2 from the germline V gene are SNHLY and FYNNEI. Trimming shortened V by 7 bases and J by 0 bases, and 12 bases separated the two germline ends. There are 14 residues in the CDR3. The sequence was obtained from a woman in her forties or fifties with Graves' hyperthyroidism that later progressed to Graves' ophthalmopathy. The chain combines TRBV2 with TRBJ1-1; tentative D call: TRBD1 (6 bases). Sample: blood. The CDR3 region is CASTEQGLNTEAFF. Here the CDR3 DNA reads TGTGCCAGCACCGAACAGGGCCTGAACACTGAAGCTTTCTTT.